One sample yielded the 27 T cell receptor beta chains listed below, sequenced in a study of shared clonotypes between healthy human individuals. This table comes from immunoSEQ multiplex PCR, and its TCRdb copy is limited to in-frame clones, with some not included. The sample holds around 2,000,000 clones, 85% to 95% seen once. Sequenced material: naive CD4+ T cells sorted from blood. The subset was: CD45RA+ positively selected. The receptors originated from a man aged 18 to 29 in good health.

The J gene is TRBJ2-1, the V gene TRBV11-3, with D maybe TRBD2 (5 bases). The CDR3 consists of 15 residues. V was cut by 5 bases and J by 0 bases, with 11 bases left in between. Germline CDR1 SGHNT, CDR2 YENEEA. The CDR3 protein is CASSPGSSSYNEQFF. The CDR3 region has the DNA TGTGCCAGCAGCCCGGGGTCAAGCTCCTACAATGAGCAGTTCTTC.

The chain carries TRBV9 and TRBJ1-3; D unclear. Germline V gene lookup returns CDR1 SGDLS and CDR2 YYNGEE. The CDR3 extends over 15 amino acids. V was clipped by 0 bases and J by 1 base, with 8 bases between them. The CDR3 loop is CASSVGVSSGNTIYF. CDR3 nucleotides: TGTGCCAGCAGCGTAGGCGTCTCGTCTGGAAACACCATATATTTT.

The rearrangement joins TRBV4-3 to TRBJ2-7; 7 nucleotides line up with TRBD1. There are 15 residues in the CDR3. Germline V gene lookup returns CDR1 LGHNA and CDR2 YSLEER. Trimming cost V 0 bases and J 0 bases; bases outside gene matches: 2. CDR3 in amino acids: CASSQERDSSYEQYF. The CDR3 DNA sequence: TGCGCCAGCAGCCAAGAGAGGGACAGCTCCTACGAGCAGTACTTC.

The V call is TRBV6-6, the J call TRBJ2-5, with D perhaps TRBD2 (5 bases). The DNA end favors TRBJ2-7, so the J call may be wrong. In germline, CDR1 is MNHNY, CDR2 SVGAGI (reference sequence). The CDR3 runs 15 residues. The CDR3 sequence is CASSYDAGATYEQYF. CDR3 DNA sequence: TGTGCCAGCAGTTACGATGCGGGCGCAACCTACGAGCAGTACTTC.

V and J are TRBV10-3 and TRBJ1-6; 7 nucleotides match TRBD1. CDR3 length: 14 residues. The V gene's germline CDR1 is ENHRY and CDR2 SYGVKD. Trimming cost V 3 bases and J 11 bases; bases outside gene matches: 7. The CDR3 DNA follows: TGTGCCATCAGTGATCGACAGGGCCCGCCACCCCTCCACTTT. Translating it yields CAISDRQGPPPLHF.

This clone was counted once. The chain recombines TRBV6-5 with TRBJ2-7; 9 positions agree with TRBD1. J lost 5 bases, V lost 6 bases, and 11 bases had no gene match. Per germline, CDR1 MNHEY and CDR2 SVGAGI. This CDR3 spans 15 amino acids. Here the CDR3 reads CASSDLGQGKDEQYF. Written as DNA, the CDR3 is TGTGCCAGCAGCGACTTGGGACAGGGTAAGGACGAGCAGTACTTC.

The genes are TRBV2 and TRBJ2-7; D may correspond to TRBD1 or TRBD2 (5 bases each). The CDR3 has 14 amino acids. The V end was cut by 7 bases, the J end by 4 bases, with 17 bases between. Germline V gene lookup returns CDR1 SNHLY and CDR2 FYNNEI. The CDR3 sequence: CASIRDRDIYEQYF. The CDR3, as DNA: TGTGCCAGCATCCGGGACCGTGATATATACGAGCAGTACTTC.

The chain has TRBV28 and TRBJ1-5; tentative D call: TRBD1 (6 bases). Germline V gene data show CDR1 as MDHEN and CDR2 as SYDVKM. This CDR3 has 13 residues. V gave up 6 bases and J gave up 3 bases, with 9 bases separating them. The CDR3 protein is CASSRTVNQPQHF. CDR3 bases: TGTGCCAGCAGCCGGACAGTCAATCAGCCCCAGCATTTT.

CDR3: CAWVLGLGGEQFF. The CDR3 DNA sequence: TGTGCCTGGGTTCTCGGCCTGGGCGGTGAGCAGTTCTTC. This chain uses TRBV30 with TRBJ2-1; no clear D. V lost 5 bases to trimming and J lost 9 bases, with 17 bases between them. The CDR3 runs 13 residues. The germline CDR1 and CDR2 sequences are GTSNPN and SVGIG (reference sequence).

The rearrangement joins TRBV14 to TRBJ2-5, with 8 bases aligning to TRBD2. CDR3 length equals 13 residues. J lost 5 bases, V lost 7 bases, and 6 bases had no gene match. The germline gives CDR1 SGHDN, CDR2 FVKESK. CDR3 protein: CASTLSGGETQYF. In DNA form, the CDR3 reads TGTGCCAGCACCCTCAGCGGGGGTGAGACCCAGTACTTC.

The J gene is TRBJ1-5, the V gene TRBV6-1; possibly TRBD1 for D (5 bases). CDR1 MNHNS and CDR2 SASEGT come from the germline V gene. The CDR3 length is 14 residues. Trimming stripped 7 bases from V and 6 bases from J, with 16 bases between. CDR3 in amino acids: CASISTREGQPQHF. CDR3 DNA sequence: TGTGCCAGCATTAGCACCAGGGAGGGTCAGCCCCAGCATTTT.

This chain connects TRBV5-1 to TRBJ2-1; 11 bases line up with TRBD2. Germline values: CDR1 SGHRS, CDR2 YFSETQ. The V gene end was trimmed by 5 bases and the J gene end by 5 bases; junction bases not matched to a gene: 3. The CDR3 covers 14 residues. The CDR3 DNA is TGCGCCAGCAGGGGGACTAGCGGTAACAATGAGCAGTTCTTC. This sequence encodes CASRGTSGNNEQFF. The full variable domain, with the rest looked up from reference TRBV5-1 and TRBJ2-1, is KAGVTQTPRYLIKTRGQQVTLSCSPISGHRSVSWYQQTPGQGLQFLFEYFSETQRNKGNFPGRFSGRQFSNSRSEMNVSTLELGDSALYLCASRGTSGNNEQFFGPGTRLTVL.

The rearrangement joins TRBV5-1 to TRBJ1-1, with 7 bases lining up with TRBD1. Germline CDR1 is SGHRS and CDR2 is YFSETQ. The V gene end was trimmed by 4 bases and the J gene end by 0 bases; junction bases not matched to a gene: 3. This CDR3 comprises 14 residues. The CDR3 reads CASSRGQLNTEAFF. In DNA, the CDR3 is TGCGCCAGCAGCAGGGGACAGTTGAACACTGAAGCTTTCTTT.

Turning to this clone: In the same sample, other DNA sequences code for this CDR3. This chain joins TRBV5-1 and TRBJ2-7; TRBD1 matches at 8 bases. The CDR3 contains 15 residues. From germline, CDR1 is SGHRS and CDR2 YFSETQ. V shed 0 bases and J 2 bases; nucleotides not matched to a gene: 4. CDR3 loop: CASSLAGTGPYEQYF. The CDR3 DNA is TGCGCCAGCAGCTTGGCCGGGACAGGACCCTACGAGCAGTACTTC.

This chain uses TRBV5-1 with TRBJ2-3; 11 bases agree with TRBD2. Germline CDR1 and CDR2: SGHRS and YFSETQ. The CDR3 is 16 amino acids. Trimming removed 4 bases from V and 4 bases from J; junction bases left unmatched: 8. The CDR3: CASSPGASGGPDTQYF. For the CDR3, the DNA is TGCGCCAGCAGCCCGGGGGCTAGCGGGGGGCCAGATACGCAGTATTTT.

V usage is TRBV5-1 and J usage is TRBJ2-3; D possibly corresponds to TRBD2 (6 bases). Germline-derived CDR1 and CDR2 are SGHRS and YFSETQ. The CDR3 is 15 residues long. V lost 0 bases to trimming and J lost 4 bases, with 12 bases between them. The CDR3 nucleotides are TGCGCCAGCAGCTTGGAGCTAGCGCAGGCAGATACGCAGTATTTT. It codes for CASSLELAQADTQYF.

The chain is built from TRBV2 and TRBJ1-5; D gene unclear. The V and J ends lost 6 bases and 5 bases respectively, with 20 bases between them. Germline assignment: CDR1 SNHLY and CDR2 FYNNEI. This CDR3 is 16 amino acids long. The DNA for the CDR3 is TGTGCCAGCAGCGCAGAGGACGGGTCATCCCATCAGCCCCAGCATTTT. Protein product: CASSAEDGSSHQPQHF.

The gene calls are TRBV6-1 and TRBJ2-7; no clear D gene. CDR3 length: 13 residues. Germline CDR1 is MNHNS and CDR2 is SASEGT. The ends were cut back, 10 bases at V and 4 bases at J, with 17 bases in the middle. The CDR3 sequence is CATGDPPAYEQYF. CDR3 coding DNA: TGTGCCACCGGTGACCCGCCCGCTTACGAGCAGTACTTC.

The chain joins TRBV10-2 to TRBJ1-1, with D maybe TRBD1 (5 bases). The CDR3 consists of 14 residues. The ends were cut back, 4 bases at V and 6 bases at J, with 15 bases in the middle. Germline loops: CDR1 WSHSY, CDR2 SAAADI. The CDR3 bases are TGCGCCAGCAGTGCCACTCCGGGGCTCGCTGAAGCTTTCTTT. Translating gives CASSATPGLAEAFF.

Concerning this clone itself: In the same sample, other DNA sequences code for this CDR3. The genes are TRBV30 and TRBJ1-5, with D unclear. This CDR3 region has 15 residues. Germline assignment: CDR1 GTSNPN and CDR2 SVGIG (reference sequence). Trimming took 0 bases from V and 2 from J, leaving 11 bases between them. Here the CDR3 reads CAWSVSGGGNQPQHF. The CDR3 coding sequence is TGTGCCTGGAGTGTGTCTGGCGGAGGCAATCAGCCCCAGCATTTT.

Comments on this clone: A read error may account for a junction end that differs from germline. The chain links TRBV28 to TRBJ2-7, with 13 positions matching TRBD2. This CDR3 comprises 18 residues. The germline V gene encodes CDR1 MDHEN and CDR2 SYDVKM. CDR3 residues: CASSTLRTSGGVLYAQYF. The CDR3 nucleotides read TGTGCCAGCAGTACGCTCCGGACTAGCGGGGGAGTTCTCTACGCGCAGTACTTC.

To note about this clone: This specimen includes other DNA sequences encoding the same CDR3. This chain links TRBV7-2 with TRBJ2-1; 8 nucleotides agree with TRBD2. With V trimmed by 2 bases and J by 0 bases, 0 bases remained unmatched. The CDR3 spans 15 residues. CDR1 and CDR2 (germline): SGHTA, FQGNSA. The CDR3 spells CASSLSGSSYNEQFF. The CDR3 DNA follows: TGTGCCAGCAGCTTAAGCGGGAGCTCCTACAATGAGCAGTTCTTC.

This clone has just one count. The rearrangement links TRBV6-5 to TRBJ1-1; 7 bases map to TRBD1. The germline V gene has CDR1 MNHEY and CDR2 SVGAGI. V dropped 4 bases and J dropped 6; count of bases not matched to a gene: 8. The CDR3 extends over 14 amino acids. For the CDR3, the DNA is TGTGCCAGCAGTTCGTACAGGGGAGTCGCTGAAGCTTTCTTT. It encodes CASSSYRGVAEAFF.

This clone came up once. The CDR3 bases are TGTGCCAGCAGTTACCAGGCGGATACCTACAATGAGCAGTTCTTC. Its translation: CASSYQADTYNEQFF. This chain links TRBV6-5 with TRBJ2-1, with D unresolved. Between the trimmed V and J ends, which lost 2 bases and 2 bases, there was a span of 10 bases. The CDR3 is made up of 15 amino acids. Germline V lookup: CDR1 MNHEY, CDR2 SVGAGI.

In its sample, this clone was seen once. The CDR3 spells CASSVAGGTYEQYF. For the CDR3, the DNA is TGTGCCAGCTCAGTAGCGGGAGGGACCTACGAGCAGTACTTC. The rearrangement uses TRBV18 and TRBJ2-7; 11 nucleotides align to TRBD2. J lost 2 bases, V lost 5 bases, and 2 bases had no gene match. The length of the CDR3 is 14 residues. CDR1 is KGHSH, CDR2 LQKENI, per germline.

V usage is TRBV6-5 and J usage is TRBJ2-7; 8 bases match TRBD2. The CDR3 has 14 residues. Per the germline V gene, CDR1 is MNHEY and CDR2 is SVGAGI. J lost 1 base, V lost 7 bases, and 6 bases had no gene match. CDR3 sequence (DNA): TGTGCCAGCAAGTCACGGGAGGGTTCCTACGAGCAGTACTTC. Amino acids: CASKSREGSYEQYF.

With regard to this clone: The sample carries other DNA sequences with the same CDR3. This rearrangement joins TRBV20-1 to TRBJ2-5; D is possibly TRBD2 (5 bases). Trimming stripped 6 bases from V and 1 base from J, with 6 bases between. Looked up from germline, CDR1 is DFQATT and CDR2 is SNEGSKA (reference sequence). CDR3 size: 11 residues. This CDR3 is CSALAQETQYF. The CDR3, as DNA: TGCAGTGCCCTAGCCCAAGAGACCCAGTACTTC.